These 8 T cell receptor beta chains came from one sample sequenced in a study of T cells in narcolepsy. The table came from immunoSEQ multiplex PCR; TCRdb's copy has only in-frame clones and leaves some out. This sample yields 35,000 to 40,000 clones, of which approximately 85% are seen a single time; roughly 1.6% belongs to the top ten. Material: CD45RA- memory CD4+ T cells from PBMCs. These TCRs come from a human donor with narcolepsy.

The chain is built from TRBV4-3 and TRBJ1-5; the match to TRBD1 covers 8 bases. CDR3 length: 15 amino acids. V lost 0 bases and J lost 7; bases outside the gene matches: 5. CDR1 is LGHNA and CDR2 is YSLEER in the germline V gene. The CDR3 reads CASSQDGTGWQPQHF. DNA of the CDR3: TGCGCCAGCAGCCAAGATGGGACAGGTTGGCAGCCCCAGCATTTT.

This chain uses TRBV28 with TRBJ1-2, with 10 bases that match TRBD1. The CDR3 totals 14 residues. CDR1 is MDHEN and CDR2 is SYDVKM in the germline V gene. The V and J ends lost 7 bases and 3 bases, in that order; junction bases with no gene match: 5. The CDR3 DNA reads TGTGCCAGCATGACAGGGGGCGGCGACTATGGCTACACCTTC. Translated: CASMTGGGDYGYTF.

The chain recombines TRBV6-5 with TRBJ1-3; possible D gene TRBD1, 5 bases. The V and J ends lost 5 bases and 3 bases respectively, with 11 bases between them. The length of the CDR3 is 14 residues. Germline values: CDR1 MNHEY, CDR2 SVGAGI. This chain's CDR3 is CASSEGRVGNTIYF. CDR3 coding DNA: TGTGCCAGCAGTGAGGGGAGGGTTGGAAACACCATATATTTT.

This sequence joins TRBV28 and TRBJ1-4, with 9 bases matching TRBD1. Germline V gene data show CDR1 as MDHEN and CDR2 as SYDVKM. After removal of 5 bases from V and 7 bases from J, the junction contained 8 bases not matched to a gene. This CDR3 comprises 15 residues. CDR3 DNA: TGTGCCAGCAGTACCCCGACAGGGGGAGGTGAAAAACTGTTTTTT. The encoded protein is CASSTPTGGGEKLFF.

The chain joins TRBV4-3 to TRBJ1-5; the D is unclear. The germline V gene encodes CDR1 LGHNA and CDR2 YSLEER. The germline V and J ends were trimmed by 4 bases and 6 bases, with 10 bases remaining between them. The CDR3 consists of 13 residues. The CDR3 nucleotides are TGCGCCAGCAGCCCCACTTGGAGTCAGCCCCAGCATTTT. This translates into CASSPTWSQPQHF.

The genes are TRBV6-5 and TRBJ2-2; D is perhaps TRBD2 (5 bases). CDR3 length: 16 residues. The germline gives CDR1 MNHEY, CDR2 SVGAGI. The ends were cut back, 2 bases at V and 7 bases at J, with 17 bases in the middle. CDR3 nucleotide sequence: TGTGCCAGCAGTTACCCCGGACGGGAACGGGTCGGGGAGCTGTTTTTT. Amino acid sequence: CASSYPGRERVGELFF.

This clone has only one observation. The chain recombines TRBV6-5 with TRBJ2-1; perhaps TRBD2 as D (6 bases). The CDR3 spans 16 residues. Trimming took off 2 bases at V and 3 bases at J, with 14 bases between the two ends. Germline CDR1 reads MNHEY; CDR2 reads SVGAGI. The CDR3 DNA follows: TGTGCCAGCAGTTACGCTGGCGGGGCACGCTACAATGAGCAGTTCTTC. Translation: CASSYAGGARYNEQFF.

The rearrangement uses TRBV14 and TRBJ1-6; D gene unclear. Germline V gene sequence: CDR1 SGHDN, CDR2 FVKESK. There are 13 residues in the CDR3. V lost 2 bases and J 7 bases, leaving 6 bases between the germline ends. This CDR3 reads CASSQNGNSPLHF. CDR3 nucleotides: TGTGCCAGCAGCCAAAACGGGAATTCACCCCTCCACTTT. Using reference TRBV14 and TRBJ1-6 for the parts outside the CDR3, the full variable domain is EAGVTQFPSHSVIEKGQTVTLRCDPISGHDNLYWYRRVMGKEIKFLLHFVKESKQDESGMPNNRFLAERTGGTYSTLKVQPAELEDSGVYFCASSQNGNSPLHFGNGTRLTVT.